What follows are 32 T cell receptor beta chains derived from one specimen sequenced in a study of shared clonotypes between healthy human individuals. TCRdb keeps only in-frame clones here, not all; method: immunoSEQ multiplex PCR. The sample has 2 million to 2.5 million clones, roughly 94% seen once. The sequenced sample consisted of naive CD4+ T cells sorted from blood. Subset reported: CD45RA+ positively selected. Receptors originate from a man in his late teens or twenties in good health.

This chain links TRBV5-1 with TRBJ2-1; TRBD1 is a possible D gene (6 bases). Germline CDR1 and CDR2: SGHRS and YFSETQ. The CDR3 consists of 15 residues. Trimming left V 4 bases short and J 3 bases short, with 14 bases between. The CDR3 nucleotides are TGCGCCAGCAGCGCCGGACAGACTGACTACAATGAGCAGTTCTTC. Translating it yields CASSAGQTDYNEQFF.

A word on this clone: The sample carries other DNA sequences with the same CDR3. V is TRBV9 and J is TRBJ1-6; 9 bases are shared with TRBD1. The V gene end was trimmed by 0 bases and the J gene end by 3 bases; junction bases not matched to a gene: 1. CDR3 length: 16 amino acids. Germline V gene lookup returns CDR1 SGDLS and CDR2 YYNGEE. The CDR3 region is CASSVAGQGYNSPLHF. CDR3 DNA sequence: TGTGCCAGCAGCGTAGCGGGACAGGGCTATAATTCACCCCTCCACTTT.

In this sample, this clone turned up once. This chain connects TRBV5-4 to TRBJ2-7; TRBD1 aligns across 7 bases. Germline V gene sequence: CDR1 SGHNT, CDR2 YYREEE (reference sequence). The CDR3 sequence is 14 residues long. Trimming at V came to 1 base and at J to 2 bases, leaving 3 bases not matched to a gene. CDR3 in amino acids: CASSLRDSAYEQYF. The CDR3 DNA reads TGTGCCAGCAGCTTGCGGGACAGTGCCTACGAGCAGTACTTC.

The genes are TRBV27 and TRBJ2-3, with D unclear. CDR1 and CDR2 from the germline V gene are MNHEY and SMNVEV (reference sequence). The V and J ends lost 5 bases and 0 bases respectively, with 12 bases between them. The CDR3 is made up of 15 amino acids. The CDR3 sequence is CASSPSGLSTDTQYF. The CDR3, as DNA: TGTGCCAGCAGTCCATCCGGGCTTAGCACAGATACGCAGTATTTT.

The chain is built from TRBV6-1 and TRBJ2-7; D is ambiguous. Trimming left V 0 bases short and J 5 bases short, with 5 bases between. Germline V gene sequence: CDR1 MNHNS, CDR2 SASEGT. The CDR3 has 12 residues. This CDR3 reads CASSEALDEQYF. The CDR3 coding sequence is TGTGCCAGCAGTGAAGCGCTGGACGAGCAGTACTTC.

This chain's CDR3 is CASSLSISRTQSFF. The CDR3 DNA reads TGTGCCAGCAGTTTATCGATCTCGCGGACCCAGAGTTTCTTT. The chain is built from TRBV27 and TRBJ1-1; D gene uncertain. Germline V gives CDR1 MNHEY, CDR2 SMNVEV (reference sequence). The CDR3 contains 14 residues. Trimming left V 0 bases short and J 13 bases short, with 18 bases between.

The V gene is TRBV25-1, the J gene TRBJ2-2; possible D gene TRBD2, 6 bases. The CDR3 sequence is 16 residues long. Trimming removed 4 bases from V and 5 bases from J, with 17 bases in between. CDR1 and CDR2 (germline): MGHDK, SYGVNS. As DNA, the CDR3 is TGTGCCAGCAGTGGCCGACTAGGTATGGGTACCGGGGAGCTGTTTTTT. It translates to CASSGRLGMGTGELFF.

The chain has TRBV11-2 and TRBJ2-7; TRBD1 or TRBD2 may be the D gene (5 bases each). With 3 bases removed from V and 0 bases from J, the gap between germline ends came to 15 bases. Germline CDR1 and CDR2: SGHAT and FQNNGV. CDR3 size: 16 residues. As DNA, the CDR3 is TGTGCCAGCAGCTTGCCCCGGGACGGCGGCTCCTACGAGCAGTACTTC. Protein sequence: CASSLPRDGGSYEQYF.

This clone was seen just once. The V call is TRBV6-1, the J call TRBJ1-2; D uncertain. The germline gives CDR1 MNHNS, CDR2 SASEGT. The CDR3 length is 12 residues. V was cut by 1 base and J by 8 bases, with 8 bases left in between. CDR3 in DNA: TGTGCCAGCAGTGAAGAACCGCGGGGCTACACCTTC. This codes for CASSEEPRGYTF.

The chain is built from TRBV28 and TRBJ2-5; D ambiguous. This CDR3 has 12 amino acids. Germline V gene data show CDR1 as MDHEN and CDR2 as SYDVKM. V was shortened by 3 bases and J by 10 bases, with 12 bases between the two germline ends. CDR3: CASSLSLKVQYF. As DNA, the CDR3 is TGTGCCAGCAGTTTGTCGTTAAAGGTCCAGTACTTC.

This clone was counted once. The rearrangement links TRBV30 to TRBJ2-3; D is perhaps TRBD2 (7 bases). Trimming stripped 1 base from V and 0 bases from J, with 11 bases between. Germline-derived CDR1 and CDR2 are GTSNPN and SVGIG (reference sequence). The CDR3 is 15 amino acids. This CDR3 is CAWSGGGGSTDTQYF. CDR3 DNA sequence: TGTGCCTGGAGTGGGGGGGGCGGTAGCACAGATACGCAGTATTTT.

The rearrangement links TRBV7-2 to TRBJ1-2, with 9 bases lining up with TRBD1. J was trimmed by 4 bases and V by 3 bases; bases with no gene match: 6. This CDR3 spans 15 amino acids. Germline lookup yields CDR1 SGHTA and CDR2 FQGNSA. The CDR3 nucleotides read TGTGCCAGCAGCTTTTTGACAGGGGGGACCTATGGCTACACCTTC. Translating gives CASSFLTGGTYGYTF.

This clone was seen a single time. The chain links TRBV7-2 to TRBJ1-5; 12 bases are shared with TRBD1. Germline V CDR1 and CDR2: SGHTA, FQGNSA. CDR3 length equals 15 residues. J gave up 3 bases and V 5 bases, and 2 bases lay outside the gene matches. The CDR3 loop reads CASSGGQGANQPQHF. The DNA for the CDR3 is TGTGCCAGCAGCGGGGGACAGGGGGCCAATCAGCCCCAGCATTTT.

Points on this clone: Different DNA sequences within this sample yield the same CDR3. V gene TRBV30 combines with J gene TRBJ2-7; TRBD2 is a possible D gene (6 bases). The CDR3 loop spans 11 amino acids. V gave up 1 base and J gave up 5 bases, with 6 bases separating them. The germline V gene has CDR1 GTSNPN and CDR2 SVGIG (reference sequence). CDR3 DNA sequence: TGTGCCTGGAGTGGGAGGGACGAGCAGTACTTC. It translates to CAWSGRDEQYF.

The chain uses TRBV13 and TRBJ1-1; 7 bases agree with TRBD1. The CDR3 has 15 residues. With 5 bases clipped from V and 1 base from J, the junction kept 7 bases outside the gene matches. CDR1 and CDR2 (germline): PRHDT, FYEKMQ (reference sequence). The chain's CDR3 is CASSPGGRKNTEAFF. The DNA for the CDR3 is TGTGCCAGCAGCCCAGGGGGGCGGAAGAACACTGAAGCTTTCTTT.

The chain couples TRBV14 to TRBJ2-3; 8 nucleotides match TRBD2. Germline V gene data show CDR1 as SGHDN and CDR2 as FVKESK. This CDR3 has 14 residues. The trim removed 4 bases at V and 1 base at J, leaving 1 base unmatched. The CDR3 nucleotides read TGTGCCAGCAGCCTCGGGGGGGGCACAGATACGCAGTATTTT. The encoded protein is CASSLGGGTDTQYF.

Only one count was recorded for this clone. The J gene is TRBJ1-6, the V gene TRBV7-2, with 10 bases matching TRBD1. Germline CDR1 is SGHTA and CDR2 is FQGNSA. Unmatched junction bases numbered 7, after V lost 5 bases and J lost 0 bases. The CDR3 runs 18 residues. The CDR3, as DNA: TGTGCCAGCAGCCAGGGGGGACAGGGGAGCTCCTATAATTCACCCCTCCACTTT. The encoded protein is CASSQGGQGSSYNSPLHF.

The gene calls are TRBV28 and TRBJ1-5; 8 bases line up with TRBD1. The CDR3 runs to 16 residues. The germline V gene has CDR1 MDHEN and CDR2 SYDVKM. Trimming took 7 bases from V and 4 from J; bases not matched to a gene: 12. CDR3 bases: TGTGCCAGCACCTACCCCACAGGGGGTATTAATCAGCCCCAGCATTTT. This gives the protein CASTYPTGGINQPQHF.

The V call is TRBV5-1, the J call TRBJ2-1; 13 nucleotides match TRBD2. With 3 bases clipped from V and 7 bases from J, the junction kept 4 bases outside the gene matches. From germline, CDR1 is SGHRS and CDR2 YFSETQ. This CDR3 is 15 amino acids long. The CDR3 DNA is TGCGCCAGCAGCTCCGGGACTAGCGGGGTTAATGAGCAGTTCTTC. Its protein product is CASSSGTSGVNEQFF.

This clone appeared a few times. The rearrangement uses TRBV27 and TRBJ1-2, with a tentative D call TRBD1 (6 bases). Germline lookup yields CDR1 MNHEY and CDR2 SMNVEV (reference sequence). This CDR3 is built from 15 residues. Trimming left V 4 bases short and J 6 bases short, with 18 bases between. The CDR3 loop reads CASSSDRQAGHGYTF. CDR3 sequence (DNA): TGTGCCAGCAGTTCGGATCGACAGGCTGGGCATGGCTACACCTTC.

The V call is TRBV5-1, the J call TRBJ2-7; 7 bases line up with TRBD1. CDR1 is SGHRS, CDR2 YFSETQ, per germline. J was trimmed by 4 bases and V by 3 bases; bases with no gene match: 10. The CDR3 spans 15 residues. In nucleotides, the CDR3 is TGCGCCAGCAGCTCTCGATCCGGGACAGCTTACGAGCAGTACTTC. This translates into CASSSRSGTAYEQYF.

This rearrangement joins TRBV30 to TRBJ1-5, with D unresolved. Trimming took 0 bases from V and 11 from J, leaving 11 bases between them. There are 12 residues in the CDR3. Germline V gives CDR1 GTSNPN, CDR2 SVGIG (reference sequence). The CDR3 protein is CAWSVTQSTQHF. In nucleotides, the CDR3 is TGTGCCTGGAGTGTAACACAAAGCACCCAGCATTTT. The complete variable domain, with remaining parts taken from reference TRBV30 and TRBJ1-5, reads SQTIHQWPATLVQPVGSPLSLECTVEGTSNPNLYWYRQAAGRGLQLLFYSVGIGQISSEVPQNLSASRPQDRQFILSSKKLLLSDSGFYLCAWSVTQSTQHFGDGTRLSIL.

This clone was seen a single time. The rearrangement joins TRBV29-1 to TRBJ1-2; D is perhaps TRBD1 (5 bases). Germline V CDR1 and CDR2: SQVTM, ANQGSEA. The CDR3 extends over 15 amino acids. Deletions cut 0 bases from V and 4 bases from J, with 15 bases between. CDR3 protein: CSVEDLPRGSYGYTF. The CDR3, as DNA: TGCAGCGTTGAAGATTTACCTCGGGGGAGCTATGGCTACACCTTC.

Details on this clone: A clone one base away is much larger, so this may be a read error. The chain recombines TRBV28 with TRBJ1-5; no reliable D call. The CDR3 length is 15 residues. Per germline, CDR1 MDHEN and CDR2 SYDVKM. Deletions cut 4 bases from V and 5 bases from J, with 15 bases between. The CDR3 sequence is CASSYDPGVDQPQHF. CDR3 in DNA: TGTGCCAGCAGTTACGACCCTGGGGTGGATCAGCCCCAGCATTTT.

V is TRBV5-1 and J is TRBJ2-7, with D possibly called TRBD1 or TRBD2 (6 bases each). CDR1 is SGHRS, CDR2 YFSETQ, per germline. Trimming removed 1 base at V and 5 bases at J, with 13 bases between. CDR3 length: 14 residues. The CDR3 reads CASSLLGGMDEQYF. Here the CDR3 DNA reads TGCGCCAGCAGCTTGCTAGGGGGGATGGACGAGCAGTACTTC.

To note about this clone: At one end, the junction sequence differs from germline, possibly due to a read error. This rearrangement joins TRBV7-7 to TRBJ2-3, with 7 positions matching TRBD1. CDR1 SSHAT and CDR2 FNYEAQ come from the germline V gene (reference sequence). The length of the CDR3 is 14 residues. The DNA for the CDR3 is TGTGCTAGCAGCTTAGACAGGGCGGCAGATACGCAGTATTTT. Translation: CASSLDRAADTQYF. Drawing the rest from reference TRBV7-7 and TRBJ2-3, the complete variable domain is GAGVSQSPRYKVTKRGQDVTLRCDPISSHATLYWYQQALGQGPEFLTYFNYEAQPDKSGLPSDRFSAERPEGSISTLTIQRTEQRDSAMYRCASSLDRAADTQYFGPGTRLTVL.

V is TRBV11-2 and J is TRBJ1-5; no reliable D call. Germline lookup yields CDR1 SGHAT and CDR2 FQNNGV. Trimming stripped 6 bases from V and 6 bases from J, with 12 bases between. This CDR3 is built from 13 residues. The CDR3 bases are TGTGCCAGCAGTCTAGAGTTGGGTCAGCCCCAGCATTTT. This sequence encodes CASSLELGQPQHF.

This clone was counted once. The V and J genes are TRBV2 and TRBJ2-2; D may correspond to TRBD1 or TRBD2 (5 bases each). The germline V gene has CDR1 SNHLY and CDR2 FYNNEI. This CDR3 has 15 amino acids. Trimming left V 4 bases short and J 5 bases short, with 14 bases between. CDR3 bases: TGTGCCAGCAGTGTGGCAGGGCCGGGAACCGGGGAGCTGTTTTTT. Its translation: CASSVAGPGTGELFF.

The gene calls are TRBV5-1 and TRBJ2-2, with D hard to call. The germline gives CDR1 SGHRS, CDR2 YFSETQ. V lost 4 bases and J 7 bases, leaving 14 bases between the germline ends. The CDR3 consists of 14 residues. This CDR3 reads CASSLDVGYGELFF. The CDR3 coding sequence is TGCGCCAGCAGCCTCGACGTAGGGTACGGGGAGCTGTTTTTT.

The V and J genes are TRBV2 and TRBJ1-5, with TRBD1 matching 7 bases. Trimming took 5 bases from V and 2 from J; bases not matched to a gene: 9. The germline V gene encodes CDR1 SNHLY and CDR2 FYNNEI. The CDR3 contains 16 residues. Written as DNA, the CDR3 is TGTGCCAGCAGTCCCCAGGGGGGCTTTGGCAATCAGCCCCAGCATTTT. As protein: CASSPQGGFGNQPQHF.

The chain couples TRBV27 to TRBJ1-6; D uncertain. The V and J ends lost 5 bases and 4 bases respectively, with 6 bases between them. The CDR3 is made up of 13 amino acids. Germline V gene lookup returns CDR1 MNHEY and CDR2 SMNVEV (reference sequence). The CDR3 DNA reads as TGTGCCAGCAGTCCGGGATATAATTCACCCCTCCACTTT. Translated: CASSPGYNSPLHF.

The chain joins TRBV23-1 to TRBJ2-3; no definite D call. TRBV23-1 is labeled an ORF, and its function is uncertain. Between the trimmed V and J ends, which lost 9 bases and 3 bases, there was a span of 4 bases. The CDR3 length is 10 residues. Here the CDR3 reads CASDTDTQYF. The CDR3 nucleotides read TGCGCCAGTGATACAGATACGCAGTATTTT.